This entry lists 21 T cell receptor beta chains sequenced from one sample in a study of technical replicates of blood from a handful of donors. Sequencing used immunoSEQ multiplex PCR; TCRdb keeps in-frame clones, though not all of them. The sample shows approximately 80,000 clones, roughly 98% of them seen only once. Material: T cells isolated from PBMCs. The receptors derive from a human donor in good health.

This sequence joins TRBV27 and TRBJ1-5; possibly TRBD1 for D (5 bases). The germline V gene has CDR1 MNHEY and CDR2 SMNVEV (reference sequence). Trimming removed 5 bases from V and 4 bases from J, with 9 bases in between. The CDR3 has 13 residues. The CDR3 protein is CASSDDRNQPQHF. CDR3 DNA sequence: TGTGCCAGCAGTGATGACAGAAATCAGCCCCAGCATTTT.

The sample holds one count of this clone. The chain links TRBV11-2 to TRBJ2-5; 7 bases map to TRBD2. CDR1 SGHAT and CDR2 FQNNGV come from the germline V gene. The junction had 4 bases not matched to a gene; V was cut back by 4 bases and J by 2 bases. The CDR3 extends over 14 amino acids. The CDR3 coding sequence is TGTGCCAGCAGCTATGGGGGGGGTCAAGAGACCCAGTACTTC. This gives the protein CASSYGGGQETQYF.

The chain is built from TRBV9 and TRBJ2-7; the D gene is possibly TRBD1 (5 bases). CDR3 length equals 15 residues. Trimming left V 4 bases short and J 0 bases short, with 14 bases between. CDR1 is SGDLS, CDR2 YYNGEE, per germline. This CDR3 reads CASSRGQSVSYEQYF. For the CDR3, the DNA is TGTGCCAGCAGCCGCGGACAATCCGTCTCCTACGAGCAGTACTTC.

This chain joins TRBV4-1 and TRBJ2-5, with 9 bases fitting TRBD2. The germline V gene has CDR1 MGHRA and CDR2 YSYEKL. CDR3 length equals 15 residues. V trimming: 0 bases; J trimming: 2 bases; junction bases outside the gene matches: 1. The CDR3 is CASSQETSGQETQYF. The CDR3 nucleotides are TGCGCCAGCAGCCAAGAAACTAGCGGGCAAGAGACCCAGTACTTC.

The CDR3 here is CASSSRDRRTDTQYF. The CDR3 nucleotides are TGTGCCAGCAGCTCCCGGGACAGACGCACAGATACGCAGTATTTT. This chain links TRBV9 with TRBJ2-3; 7 bases are a match to TRBD1. The CDR3 covers 15 residues. Germline trimming cut 4 bases from V and 1 base from J; bases unmatched to any gene: 6. From germline, CDR1 is SGDLS and CDR2 YYNGEE.

The genes are TRBV2 and TRBJ1-2; D is possibly TRBD1 (5 bases). The length of the CDR3 is 13 residues. V was trimmed by 3 bases and J by 1 base, leaving 6 bases between them. Looked up from germline, CDR1 is SNHLY and CDR2 is FYNNEI. The CDR3: CASSEGGNYGYTF. CDR3 sequence (DNA): TGTGCCAGCAGTGAGGGGGGTAACTATGGCTACACCTTC.

This chain connects TRBV27 to TRBJ2-2; perhaps TRBD1 as D (6 bases). The CDR3 is 16 amino acids. Per the germline V gene, CDR1 is MNHEY and CDR2 is SMNVEV (reference sequence). The V and J ends lost 0 bases and 3 bases respectively, with 11 bases between them. The CDR3 bases are TGTGCCAGCAGTTTATCGAAAGGGGGAGACACCGGGGAGCTGTTTTTT. As protein: CASSLSKGGDTGELFF.

The chain uses TRBV6-1 and TRBJ2-2, with D unclear. CDR3 size: 14 residues. V lost 3 bases, J lost 3 bases, and 8 bases lay in between. Germline values: CDR1 MNHNS, CDR2 SASEGT. CDR3 nucleotides: TGTGCCAGCAGTGACTTACAGTACACCGGGGAGCTGTTTTTT. It is translated as CASSDLQYTGELFF.

The rearrangement uses TRBV10-1 and TRBJ2-1; 12 bases match TRBD2. With V trimmed by 2 bases and J by 4 bases, 3 bases remained unmatched. From germline, CDR1 is WNHNN and CDR2 SYGVQD (reference sequence). This CDR3 is built from 16 residues. The CDR3, as DNA: TGCGCCAGCAGTGAGCTAGCGGGAGGGAGGTACAATGAGCAGTTCTTC. Translating gives CASSELAGGRYNEQFF.

The V and J genes are TRBV28 and TRBJ2-3; 7 nucleotides match TRBD2. The V and J ends lost 5 bases and 5 bases, in that order; junction bases with no gene match: 10. The CDR3 contains 15 residues. Germline CDR1 and CDR2: MDHEN and SYDVKM. The CDR3 region is CASSSKAGDIDTQYF. CDR3 in DNA: TGTGCCAGCAGTAGCAAGGCGGGAGATATAGATACGCAGTATTTT.

V and J are TRBV15 and TRBJ1-2; D is ambiguous. Germline CDR1 LNHNV, CDR2 YYDKDF (reference sequence). The CDR3 runs to 13 residues. The ends were cut back, 5 bases at V and 6 bases at J, with 13 bases in the middle. CDR3 sequence (DNA): TGTGCCACCAGCCCTACCTCGGGGAATGGCTACACCTTC. Translation gives CATSPTSGNGYTF. The variable domain in full, completed from reference TRBV15 and TRBJ1-2, reads DAMVIQNPRYQVTQFGKPVTLSCSQTLNHNVMYWYQQKSSQAPKLLFHYYDKDFNNEADTPDNFQSRRPNTSFCFLDIRSPGLGDTAMYLCATSPTSGNGYTFGSGTRLTVV.

The chain couples TRBV4-2 to TRBJ2-1; 8 bases line up with TRBD1. The CDR3 contains 21 residues. Germline CDR1 reads LGHNA; CDR2 reads YNFKEQ. The V segment lost 4 bases and the J segment 0 bases; nucleotides outside the gene matches: 20. The CDR3 DNA reads as TGTGCCAGCAGCCTAGGGGGCCGTGGGACAGGCCCCGTCCTCTCCTACAATGAGCAGTTCTTC. This gives the protein CASSLGGRGTGPVLSYNEQFF.

CDR3 nucleotides: TGTGCCAGCAGCCCGGAGGAAGGCAGTCTACTTTCTAACTATGGCTACACCTTC. Its protein is CASSPEEGSLLSNYGYTF. The chain links TRBV7-2 to TRBJ1-2; D call uncertain. Trimming removed 5 bases from V and 0 bases from J, with 22 bases in between. CDR1 and CDR2 from the germline V gene are SGHTA and FQGNSA. The CDR3 runs to 18 residues.

V gene TRBV25-1 combines with J gene TRBJ2-2; perhaps TRBD1 as D (6 bases). The germline gives CDR1 MGHDK, CDR2 SYGVNS. V lost 4 bases and J lost 5, with 11 bases in between. This CDR3 comprises 14 residues. The CDR3 nucleotides read TGTGCCAGCAGTGCGCAGGGGTGGACCGGGGAGCTGTTTTTT. It translates to CASSAQGWTGELFF.

This clone was observed a single time. V is TRBV14 and J is TRBJ2-5; D gene uncertain. CDR1 is SGHDN and CDR2 is FVKESK in the germline V gene. Trimming took off 4 bases at V and 0 bases at J, with 9 bases between the two ends. This CDR3 is 14 amino acids long. The CDR3 region has the DNA TGTGCCAGCAGCCTCCTCGGGTACCAAGAGACCCAGTACTTC. It specifies CASSLLGYQETQYF.

This rearrangement joins TRBV6-5 to TRBJ1-5; D might be TRBD1 (6 bases). The CDR3 has 15 residues. Trimming took 8 bases from V and 5 from J, leaving 19 bases between them. Germline V CDR1 and CDR2: MNHEY, SVGAGI. The CDR3 is CASGGGSGVHQPQHF. DNA of the CDR3: TGTGCCAGCGGGGGGGGCAGTGGGGTTCATCAGCCCCAGCATTTT.

This clone was detected only once. In DNA, the CDR3 is TGTGCCAGCAGTTTAGAGGCAGGGTTTCAGGACACTGAAGCTTTCTTT. The encoded protein is CASSLEAGFQDTEAFF. The chain links TRBV27 to TRBJ1-1, with D possibly TRBD1 on 5 matching bases. This CDR3 region has 16 residues. Germline lookup yields CDR1 MNHEY and CDR2 SMNVEV (reference sequence). V dropped 2 bases and J dropped 3 bases, with 16 bases sitting between them.

The V and J genes are TRBV7-9 and TRBJ2-3, with 7 positions matching TRBD1. The junction had 2 bases not matched to a gene; V was cut back by 1 base and J by 4 bases. This CDR3 region has 14 residues. Germline V lookup: CDR1 SEHNR, CDR2 FQNEAQ (reference sequence). The CDR3 bases are TGTGCCAGCAGCTTAGGACAGGGAGCAGATACGCAGTATTTT. It is translated as CASSLGQGADTQYF.

Written as DNA, the CDR3 is TGTGCCAGCAGCATTTCAGGGGGCCCTGGAAACACCATATATTTT. Protein product: CASSISGGPGNTIYF. This chain joins TRBV9 and TRBJ1-3, with 8 bases lining up with TRBD1. This CDR3 has 15 amino acids. The J segment lost 2 bases and the V segment lost 4 bases, leaving 5 bases of the junction unmatched. Germline loops: CDR1 SGDLS, CDR2 YYNGEE.

This clone was counted once. The gene calls are TRBV2 and TRBJ1-5; TRBD1 aligns across 10 bases. The V gene end was trimmed by 2 bases and the J gene end by 6 bases; junction bases not matched to a gene: 7. Germline CDR1 is SNHLY and CDR2 is FYNNEI. CDR3 length: 16 residues. CDR3 sequence: CASSEQRTGGIQPQHF. The CDR3 DNA follows: TGTGCCAGCAGTGAACAGAGGACAGGGGGGATTCAGCCCCAGCATTTT. Supplemented by reference TRBV2 and TRBJ1-5, the full variable domain reads EPEVTQTPSHQVTQMGQEVILRCVPISNHLYFYWYRQILGQKVEFLVSFYNNEISEKSEIFDDQFSVERPDGSNFTLKIRSTKLEDSAMYFCASSEQRTGGIQPQHFGDGTRLSIL.

The chain uses TRBV4-2 and TRBJ2-7; 8 bases match TRBD2. This CDR3 contains 15 residues. V was clipped by 1 base and J by 5 bases; unmatched bases: 7. The germline V gene has CDR1 LGHNA and CDR2 YNFKEQ. In DNA, the CDR3 is TGTGCCAGCAGCCAAGGAGCGGGAGAAATCCACGAGCAGTACTTC. This gives the protein CASSQGAGEIHEQYF.